Following are 11 T cell receptor beta chains from one sample sequenced in a study of long-term antiretroviral therapy in people with HIV. immunoSEQ v3.0 was run at survey level. The method was immunoSEQ multiplex PCR; TCRdb's version includes in-frame clones alone and lacks a portion of them. The table records 11,000 to 15,000 clones, roughly 77% of them present only once. The material was unsorted PBMCs, obtained 3.1 years after starting antiretroviral therapy. The receptors here all came from a man aged 35 to 55 with HIV.

This clone was detected only once. V and J are TRBV28 and TRBJ1-5; no reliable D call. The V gene's germline CDR1 is MDHEN and CDR2 SYDVKM. The V end lost 7 bases, the J end lost 0 bases, and 10 bases lay between the germline ends. The CDR3 sequence is 14 residues long. DNA for the CDR3: TGTGCCAGCATAGGGCCCTATAGCAATCAGCCCCAGCATTTT. Amino acids: CASIGPYSNQPQHF.

This chain joins TRBV5-1 and TRBJ2-3, with 9 bases matching TRBD2. V was clipped by 4 bases and J by 5 bases; unmatched bases: 11. The CDR3 is 16 amino acids. Germline CDR1 is SGHRS and CDR2 is YFSETQ. This CDR3 reads CASSPGASGAKDTQYF. In DNA, the CDR3 is TGCGCCAGCAGCCCCGGAGCTAGCGGGGCGAAAGATACGCAGTATTTT.

This chain joins TRBV19 and TRBJ2-7; 7 nucleotides match TRBD1. V was pared by 1 base and J by 3 bases, with 0 bases of the junction left unmatched. CDR1 and CDR2 (germline): LNHDA, SQIVND (reference sequence). This CDR3 has 13 residues. The CDR3 nucleotides read TGTGCCAGTAGTATAGGACAGGGCTACGAGCAGTACTTC. It is translated as CASSIGQGYEQYF.

This clone has just a few counts. This chain connects TRBV29-1 to TRBJ2-2, with a tentative D call TRBD1 (6 bases). V lost 6 bases, J lost 0 bases, and 8 bases lay in between. In germline, CDR1 is SQVTM, CDR2 ANQGSEA. The CDR3 extends over 13 amino acids. The CDR3 DNA follows: TGCAGCGTCGGACAGACGAACACCGGGGAGCTGTTTTTT. Translation gives CSVGQTNTGELFF.

The V call is TRBV13, the J call TRBJ2-3; tentative D call: TRBD1 (5 bases). The CDR3 spans 15 residues. Trimming shortened V by 0 bases and J by 4 bases, and 11 bases separated the two germline ends. Looked up from germline, CDR1 is PRHDT and CDR2 is FYEKMQ (reference sequence). The CDR3 sequence is CASSLGRDLADTQYF. The CDR3 DNA sequence: TGTGCCAGCAGCTTAGGCAGGGATCTCGCAGATACGCAGTATTTT. The variable domain in full, completed from reference TRBV13 and TRBJ2-3, reads AAGVIQSPRHLIKEKRETATLKCYPIPRHDTVYWYQQGPGQDPQFLISFYEKMQSDKGSIPDRFSAQQFSDYHSELNMSSLELGDSALYFCASSLGRDLADTQYFGPGTRLTVL.

The gene calls are TRBV2 and TRBJ1-5; unclear D gene. The germline V gene has CDR1 SNHLY and CDR2 FYNNEI. V was pared by 4 bases and J by 6 bases, with 13 bases between. This CDR3 contains 14 residues. The CDR3 region is CASSAGSSGQPQHF. Written as DNA, the CDR3 is TGTGCCAGCAGTGCGGGGAGTTCAGGTCAGCCCCAGCATTTT. The full variable domain, its missing parts supplied by reference TRBV2 and TRBJ1-5, is EPEVTQTPSHQVTQMGQEVILRCVPISNHLYFYWYRQILGQKVEFLVSFYNNEISEKSEIFDDQFSVERPDGSNFTLKIRSTKLEDSAMYFCASSAGSSGQPQHFGDGTRLSIL.

CDR3 nucleotides: TGTGCCAGTAGCGACAGATCTACCTACAATGAGCAGTTCTTC. This sequence encodes CASSDRSTYNEQFF. The rearrangement joins TRBV19 to TRBJ2-1; a possible D gene is TRBD1 (5 bases). The V and J ends lost 6 bases and 2 bases respectively, with 11 bases between them. Germline CDR1 and CDR2: LNHDA and SQIVND (reference sequence). The CDR3 runs 14 residues.

The chain couples TRBV18 to TRBJ1-2, with a possible D match to TRBD1 (6 bases). The CDR3 spans 14 residues. V was shortened by 6 bases and J by 7 bases, with 18 bases between the two germline ends. Germline CDR1 is KGHSH and CDR2 is LQKENI. Written as DNA, the CDR3 is TGTGCCAGCTCGCCGGGGCTCCAGGGGTTTGGCTACACCTTC. The encoded protein is CASSPGLQGFGYTF.

The chain is built from TRBV2 and TRBJ1-4, with TRBD1 identical over 12 bases. V trimming: 6 bases; J trimming: 7 bases; junction bases outside the gene matches: 3. This CDR3 region has 14 residues. Germline V lookup: CDR1 SNHLY, CDR2 FYNNEI. CDR3 protein: CASRGQGALEKLFF. The CDR3 coding sequence is TGTGCCAGCAGGGGACAGGGGGCGCTTGAAAAACTGTTTTTT.

The chain joins TRBV9 to TRBJ1-1; D is unresolved. The CDR3 consists of 14 residues. Trimming stripped 0 bases from V and 3 bases from J, with 9 bases between. Germline V gene data show CDR1 as SGDLS and CDR2 as YYNGEE. For the CDR3, the DNA is TGTGCCAGCAGCGTAGAGGGAAGGGACACTGAAGCTTTCTTT. Translation gives CASSVEGRDTEAFF.

V and J are TRBV6-1 and TRBJ1-6; 8 bases match TRBD1. Germline V gene lookup returns CDR1 MNHNS and CDR2 SASEGT. Trimming cost V 2 bases and J 8 bases; bases outside gene matches: 8. This CDR3 has 16 residues. The CDR3 reads CASSEMQGALDSPLHF. CDR3 in DNA: TGTGCCAGCAGTGAAATGCAGGGGGCATTAGATTCACCCCTCCACTTT.